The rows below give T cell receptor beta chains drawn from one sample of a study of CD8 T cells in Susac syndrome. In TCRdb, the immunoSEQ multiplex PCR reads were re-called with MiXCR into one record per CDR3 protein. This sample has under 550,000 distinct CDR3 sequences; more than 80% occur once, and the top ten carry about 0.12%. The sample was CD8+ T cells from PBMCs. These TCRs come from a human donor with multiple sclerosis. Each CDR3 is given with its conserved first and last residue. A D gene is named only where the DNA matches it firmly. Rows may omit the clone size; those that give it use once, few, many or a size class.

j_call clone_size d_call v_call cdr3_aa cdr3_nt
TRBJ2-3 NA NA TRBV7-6 CASSTTGGFTDTQYF TGTGCCAGCAGCACCACGGGCGGATTCACAGATACGCAGTATTTT
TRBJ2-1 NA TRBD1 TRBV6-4 CASSEGTGTYNEQFF TGTGCCAGCAGTGAGGGGACAGGTACCTACAATGAGCAGTTCTTC
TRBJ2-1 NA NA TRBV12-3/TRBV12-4 CASSLRSPLSPSYNEQFF TGTGCCAGCAGTTTACGTTCCCCACTATCCCCTTCCTACAATGAGCAGTTCTTC
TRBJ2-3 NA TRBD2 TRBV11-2 CASSLWTSGGGSTDTQYF TGTGCCAGCAGCTTGTGGACTAGCGGGGGGGGTAGCACAGATACGCAGTATTTT
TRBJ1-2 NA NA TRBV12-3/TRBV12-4 CASRFLTEITADYGYTF TGTGCCAGCAGGTTTCTAACAGAGATTACCGCCGACTATGGCTACACCTTC
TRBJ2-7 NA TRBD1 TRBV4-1 CASSPRQGLYEQYF TGCGCCAGCAGCCCGCGACAGGGGCTCTACGAGCAGTACTTC
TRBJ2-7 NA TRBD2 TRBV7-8 CASSHLRGGLGEQYF TGTGCCAGCAGCCATTTGCGGGGGGGCCTTGGCGAGCAGTACTTC
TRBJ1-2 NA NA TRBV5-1 CASSSKDSENYGYTF TGCGCCAGCAGCTCTAAGGACAGTGAGAACTATGGCTACACCTTC
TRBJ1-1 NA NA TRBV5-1 CASRQGSNTEAFF TGCGCCAGCAGACAGGGATCGAACACTGAAGCTTTCTTT
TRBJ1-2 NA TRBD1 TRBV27 CASSLSPAGTASNYGYTF TGTGCCAGCAGTTTATCTCCCGCCGGGACAGCGTCTAACTATGGCTACACCTTC
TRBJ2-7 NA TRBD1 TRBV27 CASSFRQGAFYEQYF TGTGCCAGCAGTTTTCGGCAGGGGGCATTTTACGAGCAGTACTTC
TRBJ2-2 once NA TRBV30 CAEGNTGELFF TGTGCCGAGGGTAACACCGGGGAGCTGTTTTTT
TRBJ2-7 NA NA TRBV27 CASSFEPSSYEQYF TGTGCCAGCAGTTTTGAACCCAGCTCCTACGAGCAGTACTTC
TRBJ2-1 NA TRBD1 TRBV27 CASSIWTGDEQFF TGTGCCAGCAGTATATGGACAGGGGATGAGCAGTTCTTC
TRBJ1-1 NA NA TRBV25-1 CASSAPWGEMNTEAFF TGTGCCAGCAGCGCCCCTTGGGGGGAGATGAACACTGAAGCTTTCTTT
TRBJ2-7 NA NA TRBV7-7 CASSFQQGREQYF TGTGCTAGCAGCTTTCAACAGGGTCGCGAGCAGTACTTC
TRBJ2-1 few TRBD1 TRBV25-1 CASSGQGDYNEQFF TGTGCCAGCAGTGGACAGGGGGATTACAATGAGCAGTTCTTC
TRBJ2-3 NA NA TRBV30 CAWSPQDFFTDTQYF TGTGCCTGGAGTCCCCAGGACTTCTTCACAGATACGCAGTATTTT
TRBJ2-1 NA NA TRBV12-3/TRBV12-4 CASTHPNFYEQFF TGTGCCAGCACCCACCCCAATTTCTATGAGCAGTTCTTC
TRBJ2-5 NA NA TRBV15 CATSREIAEQETQYF TGTGCCACCAGCAGAGAGATAGCGGAACAAGAGACCCAGTACTTC